This T cell receptor (beta chain) was identified in a study of Graves' ophthalmopathy and Graves' hyperthyroidism. This clonotype was picked up many times. Antigen specificity is unknown. Study-level results: Most expanded clonotypes in thyroid above 0.001 frequency also showed up in blood.

Being free of ophthalmopathy for 18 months of follow-up defined stable hyperthyroidism. Orbital computed tomography and thyroid ultrasound, along with TRAb, serum thyroxine and clinical symptoms, underpinned diagnosis. The V gene lost 4 bases and the J gene lost 1 base, with 20 bases spanning the gap. CDR3 length equals 17 residues. Germline CDR1 is SGHRS and CDR2 is YFSETQ. Amplification of TCR beta CDR3 regions used RNA transcripts. Second-round multiplex PCR followed a first-round RT-PCR using HTBI primers. One entry per CDR3 protein, called by TCRdb with MiXCR from the multiplex PCR reads. The data hold 400,000 or so distinct CDR3 sequences, with 15% to 17% observed a single time.

The TCR sequence derives from a woman aged 18-29 years with stable Graves' hyperthyroidism. The chain carries TRBV5-1 and TRBJ1-1, with a tentative D call TRBD1 (5 bases). Sequenced material: peripheral blood. CDR3 coding DNA: TGCGCCAGCAGCACTGGGGTCAGGGAGGGTACGAACACTGAAGCTTTCTTT. It specifies CASSTGVREGTNTEAFF.